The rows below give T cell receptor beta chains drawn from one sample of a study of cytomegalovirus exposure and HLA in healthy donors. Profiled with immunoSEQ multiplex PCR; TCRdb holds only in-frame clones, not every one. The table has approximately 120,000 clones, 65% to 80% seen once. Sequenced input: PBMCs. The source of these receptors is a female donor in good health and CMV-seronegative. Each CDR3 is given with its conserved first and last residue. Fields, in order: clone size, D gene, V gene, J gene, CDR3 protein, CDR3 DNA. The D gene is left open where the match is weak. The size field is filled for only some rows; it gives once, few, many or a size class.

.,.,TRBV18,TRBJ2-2,CASSRDLLTGELFF,TGTGCCAGCTCAAGGGACTTGCTCACCGGGGAGCTGTTTTTT
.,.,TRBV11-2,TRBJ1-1,CASTPQGKAFF,TGTGCCAGCACCCCTCAGGGTAAAGCTTTCTTT
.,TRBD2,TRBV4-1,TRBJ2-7,CASSLVTSGGSTYEQYF,TGCGCCAGCAGCCTAGTAACAAGCGGGGGCTCGACCTACGAGCAGTACTTC
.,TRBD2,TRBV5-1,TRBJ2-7,CASREGPSSYEQYF,TGCGCCTCCCGGGAGGGACCCAGCTCCTACGAGCAGTACTTC
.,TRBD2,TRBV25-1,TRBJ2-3,CASSASGVPDTQYF,TGTGCCAGCAGTGCAAGCGGGGTTCCAGATACGCAGTATTTT
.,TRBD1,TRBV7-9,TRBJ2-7,CASSSGQVNYEQYF,TGTGCCAGCAGCTCAGGACAGGTCAACTACGAGCAGTACTTC
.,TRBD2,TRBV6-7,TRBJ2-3,CASSSWTSGGQTSTDTQYF,TGTGCCAGCAGTTCGTGGACTAGCGGGGGACAAACTAGCACAGATACGCAGTATTTT
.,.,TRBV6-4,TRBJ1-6,CAGSDSGGSPLHF,TGTGCCGGCAGTGACTCGGGGGGTTCACCCCTCCACTTT
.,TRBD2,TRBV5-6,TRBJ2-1,CASSLNWAERGANEQFF,TGTGCCAGCAGCTTGAACTGGGCGGAGCGGGGGGCCAATGAGCAGTTCTTC
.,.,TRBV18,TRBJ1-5,CASSPQPLGANNQPQHF,TGTGCCAGCTCACCACAGCCCCTGGGGGCTAACAATCAGCCCCAGCATTTT
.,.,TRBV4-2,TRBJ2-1,CASSQAEGEPYNEQFF,TGTGCCAGCAGCCAAGCTGAGGGGGAACCCTACAATGAGCAGTTCTTC
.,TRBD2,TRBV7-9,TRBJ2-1,CSSSWGGDEQFF,TGTTCCAGCAGCTGGGGGGGAGATGAGCAGTTCTTC
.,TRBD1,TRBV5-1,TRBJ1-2,CASSDPGQIYGYTF,TGCGCCAGCAGCGACCCGGGACAGATCTATGGCTACACCTTC
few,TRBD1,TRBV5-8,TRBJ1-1,CASSPQGQGMNTEAFF,TGTGCCAGCAGCCCTCAAGGACAGGGCATGAACACTGAAGCTTTCTTT
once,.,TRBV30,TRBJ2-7,CAWSVPILTGGRPQVNEQYF,TGTGCCTGGAGTGTACCCATTCTTACCGGGGGGCGTCCCCAGGTCAACGAGCAGTACTTC
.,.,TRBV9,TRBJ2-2,CASSVAADYPNTGELFF,TGTGCCAGCAGCGTAGCCGCTGACTACCCGAACACCGGGGAGCTGTTTTTT
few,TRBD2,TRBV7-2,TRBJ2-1,CASSLRGTSGGPQFF,TGTGCCAGCAGCTTAAGGGGGACTAGCGGGGGTCCGCAGTTCTTC
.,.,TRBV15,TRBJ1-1,CATSSGSRRTEAFF,TGTGCCACCAGCTCAGGCAGCAGAAGGACTGAAGCTTTCTTT
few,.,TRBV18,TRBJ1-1,CASSPGGETEAFF,TGTGCCAGCTCACCAGGAGGGGAGACTGAAGCTTTCTTT
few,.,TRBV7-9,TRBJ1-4,CASSDSEKLFF,TGTGCCAGCAGCGACAGTGAAAAACTGTTTTTT
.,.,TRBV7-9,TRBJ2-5,CASSSGGGVQETQYF,TGTGCCAGCAGCTCAGGAGGGGGGGTGCAAGAGACCCAGTACTTC
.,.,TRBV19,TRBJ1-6,CASSIGDSSSSPLHF,TGTGCCAGTAGTATAGGTGACAGTAGTTCTTCACCCCTCCACTTT
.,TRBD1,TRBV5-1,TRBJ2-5,CASSRTGGETQYF,TGCGCCAGCAGCCGGACAGGGGGAGAGACCCAGTACTTC
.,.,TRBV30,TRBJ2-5,CAWSPGGRETQYF,TGTGCCTGGAGTCCTGGGGGCCGAGAGACCCAGTACTTC
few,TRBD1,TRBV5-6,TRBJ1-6,CASSEDRPSSYNSPLHF,TGTGCCAGCAGCGAGGACAGGCCGAGCTCCTATAATTCACCCCTCCACTTT
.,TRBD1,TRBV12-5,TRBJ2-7,CASGLVLGQSSYEQYF,TGTGCTAGTGGTTTGGTACTGGGACAGAGCTCCTACGAGCAGTACTTC
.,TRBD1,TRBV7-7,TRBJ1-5,CASSSTGAGISNQPQHF,TGTGCTAGCAGTTCGACAGGGGCGGGTATTAGCAATCAGCCCCAGCATTTT
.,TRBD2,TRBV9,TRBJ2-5,CASSVGAGGGETQYF,TGTGCCAGCAGCGTCGGAGCGGGGGGGGGAGAGACCCAGTACTTC
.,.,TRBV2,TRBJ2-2,CASSESRNTGELFF,TGTGCCAGCAGTGAATCTAGAAACACCGGGGAGCTGTTTTTT
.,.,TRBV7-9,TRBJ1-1,CASSPSVFSGFGANTEAFF,TGTGCCAGCAGCCCGTCGGTGTTCTCGGGGTTCGGAGCGAACACTGAAGCTTTCTTT
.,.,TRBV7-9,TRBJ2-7,CASSSSRVYEQYF,TGTGCCAGCAGTTCATCCAGGGTCTACGAGCAGTACTTC
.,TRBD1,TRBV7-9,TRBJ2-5,CASSFLAGGQETQYF,TGTGCCAGCAGCTTTTTAGCAGGGGGCCAGGAGACCCAGTACTTC
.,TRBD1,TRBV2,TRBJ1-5,CATSPGQFQPQHF,TGTGCCACCAGCCCGGGACAGTTTCAGCCCCAGCATTTT
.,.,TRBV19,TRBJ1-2,CASIQRTAAPYGYTF,TGTGCCAGTATTCAACGCACGGCGGCACCCTATGGCTACACCTTC
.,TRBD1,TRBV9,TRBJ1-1,CASSVEGAGTEAFF,TGTGCCAGCAGCGTAGAGGGGGCAGGCACTGAAGCTTTCTTT
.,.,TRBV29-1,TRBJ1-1,CSVSEGPRAEAFF,TGCAGCGTTTCTGAAGGGCCCAGGGCTGAAGCTTTCTTT
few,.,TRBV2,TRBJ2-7,CASSESVFYYEQYF,TGTGCCAGCAGTGAATCGGTTTTTTACTACGAGCAGTACTTC
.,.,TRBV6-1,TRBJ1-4,CASSVGASRAEKLFF,TGTGCCAGCAGTGTGGGGGCTTCAAGGGCTGAAAAACTGTTTTTT
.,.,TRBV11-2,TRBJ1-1,CASSLFLANTEAFF,TGTGCCAGCAGCTTATTTCTAGCGAACACTGAAGCTTTCTTT
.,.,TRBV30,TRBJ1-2,CAWGKGSYGYTF,TGTGCCTGGGGAAAGGGGTCCTATGGCTACACCTTC
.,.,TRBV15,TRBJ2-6,CATSREPPGVSGANVLTF,TGTGCCACCAGCAGGGAGCCCCCGGGGGTCTCTGGGGCCAACGTCCTGACTTTC
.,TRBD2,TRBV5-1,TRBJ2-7,CASSLDLAAYPHYF,TGCGCCAGCAGCTTGGATCTAGCGGCCTATCCCCATTACTTC
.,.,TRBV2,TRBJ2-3,CAIPSTDTQYF,TGTGCCATCCCCTCCACAGATACGCAGTATTTT
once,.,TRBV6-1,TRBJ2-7,CASGRGPVYEQYF,TGTGCCAGCGGGCGGGGCCCAGTCTACGAGCAGTACTTC
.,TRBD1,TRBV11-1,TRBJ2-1,CASSTVRLQGERFF,TGTGCCAGCAGCACCGTTAGACTACAGGGGGAGAGGTTCTTC
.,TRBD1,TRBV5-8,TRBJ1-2,CASSNDRANYGYTF,TGTGCCAGCAGCAACGACAGGGCTAACTATGGCTACACCTTC